The sequence of this T cell receptor beta chain was determined in a study of cytomegalovirus exposure and HLA in healthy donors (dated by TCRdb to the late 2010s). Regarding the research as a whole: In an earlier analysis of 587 of the donors, 276 Gb of sequence data and just under 120 million unique TCR beta sequences from 180 million or so T cells were reported. An early release covering 500 to 750 HLA-typed donors comprised 250 to 350 gigabases of sequencing data and around 80 million unique TCR sequences. The genetic ancestry cluster associated with self-reported Caucasian donors included about 81% of the roughly 380 genotyped donors. The study aimed to test whether signatures of past pathogen exposure could be identified by cataloging public T cell receptors. The T cell repertoires of 700 or so subjects were profiled by immunosequencing and related to cytomegalovirus serostatus. A separate validation cohort of 100 to 150 different subjects was used in addition to the 666-subject first cohort. To predict cytomegalovirus infection status, the study combined high-throughput TCR immunosequencing, statistical association of individual TCRs with disease status, and machine learning. To study patterns of TCR occurrence, a later analysis re-analyzed previously published TCR beta repertoires from more than 550 donors and added high-resolution HLA genotyping. The later analysis used no new phenotypic data to find candidate immune exposures, relying instead on TCR beta sequences and their occurrence across donors. To decide whether each TCR beta V gene segment behaved as functional or pseudogenic, an earlier analysis of approximately 600 of the donors relied on high-throughput TCR beta sequencing. Donor age, sex, ethnicity and CMV serostatus were compiled alongside the repertoire data. In a later genetic analysis, genome-wide SNP genotypes for about 55% of the roughly 700 donors were used, and that subset was treated as a discovery cohort. Every repertoire in the discovery cohort had been generated on one and the same sequencing platform. Both class I and class II loci were covered by HLA typing, at four-digit resolution. Typing coverage varied by locus: roughly 629-640 donors for A, B, C, DRB1 and DQB1; roughly 510 for DQA1; more than 600 for DPA1; some 470 for DPB1. Because of strong linkage in the cohort, roughly five DR-DQ haplotypes were treated as single units for association and clustering. Among 398 genotyped donors of the cohort, an average of about 240,000 unique TCR beta nucleotide sequences were sequenced per donor, 15% to 20% of them non-productive.

To prepare the library, the immunoSEQ multiplex PCR assay was applied. For the multiplex PCR, a mixture combining 60 forward primers for TCR Vbeta segments and 13 reverse primers for TCR Jbeta segments was used. Amplification of the CDR3 region of rearranged TCR beta genes was performed with a multiplex PCR assay on genomic DNA. On the Illumina HiSeq System, the amplified TCR beta libraries were sequenced as 87-base-pair reads. Per the original workflow: In a later analysis, 70 million to 95 million unique TCR beta chains were counted across the 666 repertoires, and around 10 million of these chains were shared by at least two donors. Raw reads were error-corrected and collapsed into unique sequences by a nearest-neighbor algorithm in which closely related sequences were merged to remove PCR and sequencing errors. CDR3 sequences were aligned to IMGT reference sequences to assign V, D and J gene segments. For a sequence to be retained, a match of at least six nucleotides to both a V gene segment and a J gene segment was required. Rearrangements were called productive when the CDR3 lacked stop codons and stayed in frame with V and J; all others were non-productive. CDR3 was defined according to IMGT convention as the region running from the second conserved V-encoded cysteine to the conserved J-encoded phenylalanine. Sequences without an unambiguous match to a single V gene segment were excluded from the earlier analysis of several hundred of the donors. In an earlier analysis of several hundred of the donors, V segments were called functional above 56.7% productive rearrangements and were called segregating when the between-donor standard deviation exceeded 5%. A statistical classification framework was built for diagnosing cytomegalovirus status from the catalog of TCR beta chain sequences. In a later analysis, V and J genes were assigned by comparing TCR nucleotide sequences against IMGT/GENE-DB human TR gene sequences. Using the TCRdist pipeline, a later analysis assigned CDR3 sequences along with most-parsimonious VDJ recombination scenarios. In a later analysis, each TCR beta chain was defined by its CDR3 amino acid sequence together with its V-gene family, and reads lacking a unique V-gene family were excluded. To address suspected cross-contamination and a sequencing artifact, a later analysis removed several hundred highly shared, low-generation-probability nucleotide sequences. In a later analysis, a clonal expansion index was calculated for each public chain from normalized within-repertoire ranks of inferred template counts. A later analysis computed generation probabilities with a VDJ recombination model fitted to out-of-frame rearrangements, and checked the results against IGoR. In a later analysis, hypergeometric tests were used to score TCR-TCR, TCR-HLA and TCR-CMV co-occurrence, with a repertoire-size bias correction applied to TCR pairs. False discovery rates were estimated in a later analysis by permuting HLA or CMV assignments 20 times. A later analysis grouped co-occurring TCRs with DBSCAN, adding TCRdist sequence similarity when clustering within HLA-allele-positive subsets. Repertoires with fewer than 30,000 or more than 120,000 public chains, plus five repertoires with anomalous nucleotide sharing, were excluded from co-occurrence clustering. The source is immuneACCESS, and TCRdb retained only in-frame sequences with V and J called. Part of the clones is not carried over; for the studies checked, unresolved V genes explain less than half of this, and the remainder is unexplained. The V and J calls and the clone size are those of that table, but D and trimming were determined from the DNA. In this sample the table shows about 140,000 clones, roughly 73% of which occur a single time. The ten largest clonotypes hold about 1.2% of the sample.

Turning to this clone: What this receptor recognizes is not known. Per-base qualities were not stored, and no clone one base away is much larger.

General conclusions and limits of the study: Three of the identified cytomegalovirus-associated TCR beta chains were confirmed in vitro to be specific for cytomegalovirus antigens. About 15 rarely observed V segments, including chromosome 9 orphons, were excluded from the earlier analysis of a few hundred of the donors because counts were too low. In both the original and validation cohorts, the classifier was reported to diagnose cytomegalovirus status with high specificity and sensitivity. Assigning TCR associations to individual alleles was difficult when HLA alleles, especially DR and DQ, strongly co-occurred. The study gave a list of under 200 TCR beta chains associated with cytomegalovirus. A later analysis found that TCR association rates varied across HLA loci, with DRB1 alleles showing the most associated TCRs and HLA-C alleles the fewest. A group of highly shared sequence variants was considered likely to be a technical artifact of the sequencing pipeline. Some IMGT-functional V segments, including TRBV6-2 and TRBV6-3, could not be distinguished by the 87-base-pair reads and were therefore excluded. It was suggested by the authors that the approach could potentially be generalized to other disease states and immunological phenotypes. V-gene and J-gene trimming of TCR beta chains was associated with a missense DCLRE1C variant in a later genetic analysis, and the association was replicated in an independent cohort. Correlated functional status among segregating V segments might reflect linkage disequilibrium, but an unknown experimental factor could not be ruled out. Several of the top co-occurrence clusters appeared to be linked to parvovirus B19, influenza, CMV and Epstein-Barr virus, according to a later analysis. Presence/absence analyses assumed roughly uniform sequencing depth across donors, an assumption that may not hold. A further reported finding was that TCR beta sequences accurately predicted the HLA-A and HLA-B alleles for most subjects in the first cohort. The cohort was sequenced for TCR beta chains only, and without alpha or paired-chain data the features that could be detected were limited. A later genetic analysis reported fewer N-insertions in productive TCRs among donors in an Asian-associated ancestry cluster than the roughly 690-donor mean. For the cohort, immune exposure information was limited to CMV serostatus. An earlier analysis of roughly 570 of the donors showed that most TCR beta V segments appeared in productive rearrangements either about 87% or about 30% of the time, which broadly matched IMGT annotations. A later analysis associated approximately 17,000 TCR beta sequences with specific HLA alleles at a false discovery rate of 0.05. Because HLA typing was unavailable for some donors at each locus, only the typed subset was used in association tests. While some public TCRs were present in many individuals, most TCR sequences turned up only very rarely across donors. Most CMV-associated TCR beta chains appeared to be HLA-restricted in a later analysis, and the HLA associations seemed to be driven largely by CMV exposure. A later analysis found that HLA-associated TCR beta chains were more clonally expanded and had lower generation probabilities than equally common non-associated chains.

Taken from the germline V gene, the CDR1 and CDR2 loops are SGDLS and YYNGEE. Relative to germline, V is 8 bases shorter and J is 0 bases shorter, with 9 bases between their ends. From the cysteine through the phenylalanine, the CDR3 covers 13 amino acids. Only CDR3 DNA is held: 39 bases, read in frame from base 1. The cohort consisted of 666 healthy bone marrow donors. Cohort members were all nominally healthy when sampled, although unrecorded immune exposures were likely present. The donor tested CMV seronegative, placing the donor among the roughly 400 seronegative members of the cohort. Each donor provided a peripheral blood sample, and peripheral blood mononuclear cells were used for TCR beta sequencing. Genomic DNA was extracted from the blood cell samples with the Qiagen DNeasy Blood Extraction Kit.

The receptor comes from a woman aged 40-49 years in good health and CMV-seronegative. What was sequenced was PBMCs. The chain employs TRBV9 and TRBJ2-1; the D gene remains uncertain. The CDR3 region has the sequence CASSTGSYNEQFF. The sequenced DNA: TGTGCCAGTTCGACGGGCTCCTACAATGAGCAGTTCTTC.